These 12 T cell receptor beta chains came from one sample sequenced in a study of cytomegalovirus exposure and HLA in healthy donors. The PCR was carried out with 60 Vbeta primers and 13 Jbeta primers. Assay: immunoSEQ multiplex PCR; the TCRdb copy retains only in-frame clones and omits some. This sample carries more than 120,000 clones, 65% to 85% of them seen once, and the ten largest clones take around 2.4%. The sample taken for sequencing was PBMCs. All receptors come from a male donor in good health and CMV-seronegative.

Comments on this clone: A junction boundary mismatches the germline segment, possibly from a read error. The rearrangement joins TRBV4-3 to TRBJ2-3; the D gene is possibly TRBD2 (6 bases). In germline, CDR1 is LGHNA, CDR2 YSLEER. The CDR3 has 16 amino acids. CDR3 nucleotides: TGCGCCAGCAGCCAAGATCTGGCGGGAAGCACAGATGCGCAGTATTTT. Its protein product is CASSQDLAGSTDAQYF.

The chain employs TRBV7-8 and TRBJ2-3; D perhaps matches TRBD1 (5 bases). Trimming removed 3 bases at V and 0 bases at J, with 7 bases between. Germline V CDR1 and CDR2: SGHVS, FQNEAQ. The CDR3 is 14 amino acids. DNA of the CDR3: TGTGCCAGCAGCTTTTCAGGGAGCACAGATACGCAGTATTTT. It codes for CASSFSGSTDTQYF.

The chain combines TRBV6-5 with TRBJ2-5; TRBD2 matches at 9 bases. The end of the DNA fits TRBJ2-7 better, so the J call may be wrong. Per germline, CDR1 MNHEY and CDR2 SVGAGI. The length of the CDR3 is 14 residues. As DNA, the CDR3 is TGTGCCAGCAGTAGCGGGAGGAGTTCCTACGAGCAGTACTTC. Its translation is CASSSGRSSYEQYF.

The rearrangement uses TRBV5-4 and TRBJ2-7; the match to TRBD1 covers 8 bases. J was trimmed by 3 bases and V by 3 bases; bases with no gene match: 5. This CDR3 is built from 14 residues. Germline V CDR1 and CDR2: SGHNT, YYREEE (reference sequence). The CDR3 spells CASSSIGQGYEQYF. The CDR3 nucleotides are TGTGCCAGCAGCTCAATAGGACAGGGCTACGAGCAGTACTTC.

For the CDR3, the DNA is TGTGCCAGCAGCTTAGTGTCTAGCGGGCCGTTTTCCGAGCAGTACTTC. As protein: CASSLVSSGPFSEQYF. This chain links TRBV11-3 with TRBJ2-7; 8 bases align to TRBD2. Germline lookup yields CDR1 SGHNT and CDR2 YENEEA. The length of the CDR3 is 16 residues. J was trimmed by 6 bases and V by 1 base; bases with no gene match: 11.

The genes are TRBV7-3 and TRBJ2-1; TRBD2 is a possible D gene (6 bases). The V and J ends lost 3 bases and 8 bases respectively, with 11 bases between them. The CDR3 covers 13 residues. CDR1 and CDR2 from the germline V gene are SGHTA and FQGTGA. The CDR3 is CASSLEGRDEQFF. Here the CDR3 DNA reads TGTGCCAGCAGCTTGGAGGGTAGGGATGAGCAGTTCTTC.

DNA for the CDR3: TGTGCCAGCAGCTCTCAGACTAGGGCGAACACCGGGGAGCTGTTTTTT. It encodes CASSSQTRANTGELFF. V is TRBV7-9 and J is TRBJ2-2; perhaps TRBD2 as D (6 bases). The CDR3 has 16 residues. The V gene lost 4 bases and the J gene lost 0 bases, with 12 bases spanning the gap. The germline gives CDR1 SEHNR, CDR2 FQNEAQ (reference sequence).

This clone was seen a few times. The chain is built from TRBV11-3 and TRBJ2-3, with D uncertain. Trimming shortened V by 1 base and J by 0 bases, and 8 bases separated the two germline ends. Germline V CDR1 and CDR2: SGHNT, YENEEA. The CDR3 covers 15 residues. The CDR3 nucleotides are TGTGCCAGCAGCTTAGGCGGAACTAGCACAGATACGCAGTATTTT. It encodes CASSLGGTSTDTQYF.

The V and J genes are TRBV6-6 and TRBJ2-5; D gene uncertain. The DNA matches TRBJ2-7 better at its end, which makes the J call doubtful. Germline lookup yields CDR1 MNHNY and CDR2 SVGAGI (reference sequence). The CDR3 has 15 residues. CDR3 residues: CASTPERLNSYEQYF. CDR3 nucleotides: TGTGCCAGCACACCCGAGAGGTTAAACTCCTACGAGCAGTACTTC.

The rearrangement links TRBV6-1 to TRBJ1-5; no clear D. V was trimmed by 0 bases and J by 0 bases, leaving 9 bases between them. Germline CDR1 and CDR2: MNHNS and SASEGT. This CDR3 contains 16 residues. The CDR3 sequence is CASSEAAGFSNQPQHF. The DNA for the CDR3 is TGTGCCAGCAGTGAAGCGGCAGGCTTTAGCAATCAGCCCCAGCATTTT.

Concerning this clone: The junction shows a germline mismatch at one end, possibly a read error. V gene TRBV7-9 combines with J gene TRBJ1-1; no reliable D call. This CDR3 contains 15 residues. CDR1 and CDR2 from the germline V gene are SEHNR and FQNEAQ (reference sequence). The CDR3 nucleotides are TGTTCCAGCAGCCCGTCGGATCCCGCGGGGACTGAAGCTTTCTTT. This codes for CSSSPSDPAGTEAFF. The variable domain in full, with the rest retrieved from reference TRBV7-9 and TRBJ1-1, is DTGVSQNPRHKITKRGQNVTFRCDPISEHNRLYWYRQTLGQGPEFLTYFQNEAQLEKSRLLSDRFSAERPKGSFSTLEIQRTEQGDSAMYLCSSSPSDPAGTEAFFGQGTRLTVV.

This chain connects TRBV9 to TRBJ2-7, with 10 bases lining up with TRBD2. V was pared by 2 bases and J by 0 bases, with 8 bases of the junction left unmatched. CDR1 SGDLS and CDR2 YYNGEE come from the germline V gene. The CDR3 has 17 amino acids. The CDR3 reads CASSVGLAGAGSYEQYF. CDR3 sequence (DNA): TGTGCCAGCAGCGTTGGGCTAGCGGGGGCTGGCTCCTACGAGCAGTACTTC.